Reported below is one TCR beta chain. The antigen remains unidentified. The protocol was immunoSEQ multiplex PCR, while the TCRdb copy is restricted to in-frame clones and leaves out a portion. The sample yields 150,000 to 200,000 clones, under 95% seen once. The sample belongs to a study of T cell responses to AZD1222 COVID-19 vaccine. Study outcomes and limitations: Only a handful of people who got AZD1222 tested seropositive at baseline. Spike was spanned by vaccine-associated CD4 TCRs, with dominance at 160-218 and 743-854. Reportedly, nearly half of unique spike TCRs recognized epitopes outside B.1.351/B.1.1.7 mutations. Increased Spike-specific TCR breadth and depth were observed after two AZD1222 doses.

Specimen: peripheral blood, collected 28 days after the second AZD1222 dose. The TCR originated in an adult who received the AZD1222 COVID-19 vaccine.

CDR3 sequence: CASSLLVNTEAFF. CDR3 nucleotides: TGTGCCAGCAGTTTGTTAGTTAACACTGAAGCTTTCTTT. The V and J genes are TRBV12-3 or TRBV12-4 and TRBJ1-1; D is unresolved. The CDR3 has 13 amino acids. V gave up 3 bases and J gave up 2 bases, with 7 bases separating them.